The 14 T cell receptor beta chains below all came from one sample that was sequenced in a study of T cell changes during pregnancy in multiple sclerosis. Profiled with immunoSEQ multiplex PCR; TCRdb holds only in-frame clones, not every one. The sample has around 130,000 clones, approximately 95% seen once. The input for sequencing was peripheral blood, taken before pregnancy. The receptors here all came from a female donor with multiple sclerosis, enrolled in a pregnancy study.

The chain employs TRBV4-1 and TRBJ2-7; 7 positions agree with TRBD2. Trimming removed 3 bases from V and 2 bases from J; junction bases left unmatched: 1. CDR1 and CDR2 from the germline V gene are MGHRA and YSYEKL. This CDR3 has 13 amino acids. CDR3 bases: TGCGCCAGCAGCCAGGCGGGGGCCTACGAGCAGTACTTC. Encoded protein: CASSQAGAYEQYF.

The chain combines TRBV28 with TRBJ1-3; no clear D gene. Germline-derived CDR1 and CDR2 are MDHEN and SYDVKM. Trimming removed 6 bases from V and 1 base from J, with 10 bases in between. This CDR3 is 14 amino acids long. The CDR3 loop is CASSKTRSGNTIYF. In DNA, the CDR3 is TGTGCCAGCAGCAAGACAAGATCTGGAAACACCATATATTTT.

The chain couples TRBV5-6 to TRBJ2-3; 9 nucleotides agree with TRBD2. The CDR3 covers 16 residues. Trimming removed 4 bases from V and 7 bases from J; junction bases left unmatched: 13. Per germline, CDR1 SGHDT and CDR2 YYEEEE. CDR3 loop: CASSVSTSGLLYTQYF. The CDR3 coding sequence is TGTGCCAGCAGCGTGTCTACTAGCGGGCTATTGTATACGCAGTATTTT.

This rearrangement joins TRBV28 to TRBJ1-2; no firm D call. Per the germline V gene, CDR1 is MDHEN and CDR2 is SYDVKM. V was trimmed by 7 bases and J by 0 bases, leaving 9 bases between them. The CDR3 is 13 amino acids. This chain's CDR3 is CASNLSPNYGYTF. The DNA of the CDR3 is TGTGCCAGCAATCTATCCCCTAACTATGGCTACACCTTC.

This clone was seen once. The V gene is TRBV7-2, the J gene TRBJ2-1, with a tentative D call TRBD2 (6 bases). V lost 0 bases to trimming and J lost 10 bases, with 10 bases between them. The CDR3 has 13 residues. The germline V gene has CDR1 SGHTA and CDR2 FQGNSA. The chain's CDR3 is CASSLAGGSEQFF. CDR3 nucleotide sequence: TGTGCCAGCAGCTTAGCGGGAGGTTCCGAGCAGTTCTTC. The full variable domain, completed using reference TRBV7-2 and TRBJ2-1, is GAGVSQSPSNKVTEKGKDVELRCDPISGHTALYWYRQSLGQGLEFLIYFQGNSAPDKSGLPSDRFSAERTGGSVSTLTIQRTQQEDSAVYLCASSLAGGSEQFFGPGTRLTVL.

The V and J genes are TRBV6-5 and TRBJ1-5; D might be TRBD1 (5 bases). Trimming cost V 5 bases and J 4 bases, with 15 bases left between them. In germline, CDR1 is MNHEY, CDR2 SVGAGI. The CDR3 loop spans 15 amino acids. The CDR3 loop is CASSALRAVNQPQHF. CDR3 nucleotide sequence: TGTGCCAGCAGTGCGCTCAGGGCTGTAAATCAGCCCCAGCATTTT.

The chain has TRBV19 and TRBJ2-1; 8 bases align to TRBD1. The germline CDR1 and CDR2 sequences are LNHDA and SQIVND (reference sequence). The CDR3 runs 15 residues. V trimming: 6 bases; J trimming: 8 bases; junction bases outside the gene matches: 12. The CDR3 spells CASSLGTGLLDEQFF. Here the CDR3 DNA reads TGTGCCAGTAGCCTTGGGACAGGATTGTTGGATGAGCAGTTCTTC.

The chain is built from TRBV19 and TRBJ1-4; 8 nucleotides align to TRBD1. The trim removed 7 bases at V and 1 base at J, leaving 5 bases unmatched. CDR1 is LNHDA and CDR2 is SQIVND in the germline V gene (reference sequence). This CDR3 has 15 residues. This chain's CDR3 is CASKRGQETNEKLFF. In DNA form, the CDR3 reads TGTGCCAGTAAAAGGGGACAGGAAACTAATGAAAAACTGTTTTTT.

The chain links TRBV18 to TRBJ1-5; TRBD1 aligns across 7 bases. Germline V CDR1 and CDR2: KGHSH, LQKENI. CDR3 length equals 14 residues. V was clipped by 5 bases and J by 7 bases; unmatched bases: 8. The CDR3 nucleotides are TGTGCCAGCTCAACAAGGACAGGTGAACAGCCCCAGCATTTT. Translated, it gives CASSTRTGEQPQHF.

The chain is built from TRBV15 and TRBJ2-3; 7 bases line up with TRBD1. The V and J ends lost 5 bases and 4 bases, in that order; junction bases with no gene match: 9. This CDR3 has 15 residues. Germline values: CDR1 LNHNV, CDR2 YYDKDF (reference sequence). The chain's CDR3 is CATSSQDRLADTQYF. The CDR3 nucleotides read TGTGCCACCAGCTCCCAGGACAGGCTCGCAGATACGCAGTATTTT.

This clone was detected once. Here the CDR3 reads CATSRFTSGSDEQYF. CDR3 in DNA: TGTGCCACCAGCAGATTTACTAGCGGGAGCGACGAGCAGTACTTC. The chain combines TRBV15 with TRBJ2-7, with TRBD2 matching over 11 bases. V trimming: 2 bases; J trimming: 5 bases; junction bases outside the gene matches: 5. Germline CDR1 and CDR2: LNHNV and YYDKDF (reference sequence). This CDR3 is 15 amino acids long.

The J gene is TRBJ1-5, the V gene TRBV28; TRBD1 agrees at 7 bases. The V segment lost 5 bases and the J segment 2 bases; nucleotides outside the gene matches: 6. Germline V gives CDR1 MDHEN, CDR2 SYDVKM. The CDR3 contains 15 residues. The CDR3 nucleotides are TGTGCCAGCAGTCGACAGGGCCCTCGCAATCAGCCCCAGCATTTT. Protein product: CASSRQGPRNQPQHF.

CDR3 amino acids: CASSPIQGQTEAFF. The DNA for the CDR3 is TGTGCCAGCTCACCTATACAGGGTCAAACTGAAGCTTTCTTT. V usage is TRBV18 and J usage is TRBJ1-1, with a tentative D call TRBD1 (6 bases). Trimming shortened V by 3 bases and J by 5 bases, and 13 bases separated the two germline ends. This CDR3 comprises 14 residues. Germline V lookup: CDR1 KGHSH, CDR2 LQKENI.

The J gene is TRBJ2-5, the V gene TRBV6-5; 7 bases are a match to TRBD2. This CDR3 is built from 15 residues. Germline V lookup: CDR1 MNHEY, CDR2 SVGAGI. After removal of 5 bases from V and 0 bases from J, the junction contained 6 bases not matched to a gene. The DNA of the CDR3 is TGTGCCAGCAGTGCGGGGGTAGTGAACCAAGAGACCCAGTACTTC. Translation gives CASSAGVVNQETQYF.